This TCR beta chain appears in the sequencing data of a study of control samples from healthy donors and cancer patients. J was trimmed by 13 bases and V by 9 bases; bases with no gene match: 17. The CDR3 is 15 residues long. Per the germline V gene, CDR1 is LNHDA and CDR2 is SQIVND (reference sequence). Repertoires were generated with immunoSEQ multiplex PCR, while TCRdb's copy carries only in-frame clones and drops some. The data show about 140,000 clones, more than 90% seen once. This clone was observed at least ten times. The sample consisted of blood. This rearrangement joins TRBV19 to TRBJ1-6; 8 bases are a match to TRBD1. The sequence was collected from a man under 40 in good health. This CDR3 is CASSGQAFGVGPLHF. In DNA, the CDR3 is TGTGCCAGCTCGGGACAGGCATTCGGCGTTGGGCCCCTCCACTTT.